This entry lists 2 T cell receptor beta chains sequenced from one sample in a study of shared clonotypes between healthy human individuals (dated by TCRdb to the early 2020s). The library was produced with the immunoSEQ multiplex PCR assay. The table was pulled from immuneACCESS by TCRdb, which kept in-frame rearrangements only. Such tables lose some clones; where checked, under half of the loss comes from unresolved V genes, and the rest has no known cause. This sample holds some 2,100,000 clones; around 95% were observed only once. The top ten constitute 0.1% to 0.15% of the sample. Sequencing was performed on naive CD4+ T cells sorted from blood. This sample's cell subset or site label indicates: CD45RA+ positively selected. These TCRs come from a man between 18 and 35 years old in good health.

The rearrangement joins TRBV30 to TRBJ1-2; D ambiguous. V was pared by 2 bases and J by 0 bases, with 7 bases between. This CDR3 is 13 amino acids long. Germline lookup yields CDR1 GTSNPN and CDR2 SVGIG (reference sequence). The CDR3 spells CAWSFRSNYGYTF. CDR3 nucleotides: TGTGCCTGGAGTTTCAGGTCTAACTATGGCTACACCTTC.

The chain links TRBV6-1 to TRBJ1-6; the D is unclear. The CDR3 spans 13 residues. Germline assignment: CDR1 MNHNS and CDR2 SASEGT. V was shortened by 2 bases and J by 7 bases, with 6 bases between the two germline ends. In nucleotides, the CDR3 is TGTGCCAGCAGTGAACACAGCAATTCACCCCTCCACTTT. Protein sequence: CASSEHSNSPLHF.